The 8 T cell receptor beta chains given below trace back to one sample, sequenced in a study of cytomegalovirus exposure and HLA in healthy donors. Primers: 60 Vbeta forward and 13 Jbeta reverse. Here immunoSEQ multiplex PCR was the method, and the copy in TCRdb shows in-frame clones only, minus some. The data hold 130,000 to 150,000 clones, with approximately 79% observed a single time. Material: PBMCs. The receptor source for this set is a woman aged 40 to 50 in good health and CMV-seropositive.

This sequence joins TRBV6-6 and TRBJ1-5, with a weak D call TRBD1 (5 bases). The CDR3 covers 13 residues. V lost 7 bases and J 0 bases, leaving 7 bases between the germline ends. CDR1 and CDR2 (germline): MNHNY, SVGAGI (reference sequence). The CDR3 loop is CASTDISNQPQHF. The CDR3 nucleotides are TGTGCCAGCACGGACATTAGCAATCAGCCCCAGCATTTT.

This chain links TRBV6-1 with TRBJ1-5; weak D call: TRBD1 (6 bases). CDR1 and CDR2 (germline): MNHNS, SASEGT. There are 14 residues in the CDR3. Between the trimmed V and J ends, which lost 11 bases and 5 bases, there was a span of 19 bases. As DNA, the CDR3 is TGTGCCTCCACGGGCGGGGGCTGGGATCAGCCCCAGCATTTT. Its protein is CASTGGGWDQPQHF.

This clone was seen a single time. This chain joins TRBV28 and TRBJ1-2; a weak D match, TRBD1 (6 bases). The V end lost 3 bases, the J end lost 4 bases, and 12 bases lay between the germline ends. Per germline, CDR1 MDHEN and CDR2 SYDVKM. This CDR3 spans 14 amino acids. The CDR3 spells CASSLSGRGYGYTF. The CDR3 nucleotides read TGTGCCAGCAGTTTGTCAGGCAGGGGCTATGGCTACACCTTC.

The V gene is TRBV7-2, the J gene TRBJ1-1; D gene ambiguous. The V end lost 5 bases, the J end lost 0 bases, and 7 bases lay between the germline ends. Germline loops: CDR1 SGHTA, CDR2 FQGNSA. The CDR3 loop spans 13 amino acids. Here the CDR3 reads CASSQIVNTEAFF. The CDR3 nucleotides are TGTGCCAGCAGCCAAATAGTGAACACTGAAGCTTTCTTT.

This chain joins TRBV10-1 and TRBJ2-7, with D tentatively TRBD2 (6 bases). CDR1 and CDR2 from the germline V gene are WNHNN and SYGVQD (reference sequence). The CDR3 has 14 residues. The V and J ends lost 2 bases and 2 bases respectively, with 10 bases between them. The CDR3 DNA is TGCGCCAGCAGTGAGGCAGGGACTCCCTACGAGCAGTACTTC. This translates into CASSEAGTPYEQYF.

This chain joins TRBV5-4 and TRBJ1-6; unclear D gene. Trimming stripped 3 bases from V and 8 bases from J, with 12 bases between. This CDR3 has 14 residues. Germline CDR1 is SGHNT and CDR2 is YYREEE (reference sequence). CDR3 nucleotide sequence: TGTGCCAGCAGCTCATCAGGATGGGATTCACCCCTCCACTTT. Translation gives CASSSSGWDSPLHF.

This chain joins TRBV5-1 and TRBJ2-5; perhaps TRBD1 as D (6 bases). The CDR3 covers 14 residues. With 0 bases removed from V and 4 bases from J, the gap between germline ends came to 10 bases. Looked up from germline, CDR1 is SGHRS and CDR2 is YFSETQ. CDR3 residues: CASSLVGHVETQYF. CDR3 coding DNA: TGCGCCAGCAGCTTGGTGGGACATGTAGAGACCCAGTACTTC. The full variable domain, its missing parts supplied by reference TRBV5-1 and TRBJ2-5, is KAGVTQTPRYLIKTRGQQVTLSCSPISGHRSVSWYQQTPGQGLQFLFEYFSETQRNKGNFPGRFSGRQFSNSRSEMNVSTLELGDSALYLCASSLVGHVETQYFGPGTRLLVL.

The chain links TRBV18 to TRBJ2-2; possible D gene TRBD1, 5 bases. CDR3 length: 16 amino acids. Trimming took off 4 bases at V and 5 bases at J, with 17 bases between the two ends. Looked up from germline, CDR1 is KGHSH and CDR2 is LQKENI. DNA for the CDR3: TGTGCCAGCTCACTACGGACCCCTAAGGGGACCGGGGAGCTGTTTTTT. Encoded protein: CASSLRTPKGTGELFF.